This entry lists 20 T cell receptor beta chains sequenced from one sample in a study of blood T cell repertoires in COVID-19. The assay was immunoSEQ multiplex PCR, and TCRdb's table has in-frame clones only and misses some. The data hold 450,000 or so clones, with roughly 90% observed a single time. The sample comprised peripheral blood. Every receptor here comes from a man between 18 and 29 years old with COVID-19, enrolled during active disease.

Turning to this clone: In the same sample, other DNA sequences code for this CDR3. The V call is TRBV2, the J call TRBJ2-2; TRBD1 matches 8 bases. The CDR3 covers 13 residues. Germline CDR1 and CDR2: SNHLY and FYNNEI. V was pared by 8 bases and J by 3 bases, with 2 bases of the junction left unmatched. CDR3 loop: CASGTGYTGELFF. As DNA, the CDR3 is TGTGCCAGCGGGACAGGATACACCGGGGAGCTGTTTTTT.

The chain recombines TRBV19 with TRBJ2-2; D is possibly TRBD2 (5 bases). The ends were cut back, 4 bases at V and 4 bases at J, with 16 bases in the middle. CDR1 is LNHDA, CDR2 SQIVND, per germline (reference sequence). The CDR3 is 16 amino acids. Here the CDR3 reads CASSRTGEPSTGELFF. In nucleotides, the CDR3 is TGTGCCAGTAGTAGGACTGGGGAGCCAAGCACCGGGGAGCTGTTTTTT.

This chain joins TRBV18 and TRBJ1-1; D is ambiguous. The CDR3 runs 12 residues. V lost 3 bases to trimming and J lost 7 bases, with 9 bases between them. Germline-derived CDR1 and CDR2 are KGHSH and LQKENI. The CDR3 region is CASSPNRDEAFF. The CDR3 region has the DNA TGTGCCAGCTCACCGAACAGAGATGAAGCTTTCTTT.

This clone was seen once. The V and J genes are TRBV5-1 and TRBJ2-7; D is perhaps TRBD2 (6 bases). This CDR3 region has 15 residues. Germline V gene lookup returns CDR1 SGHRS and CDR2 YFSETQ. The V gene lost 4 bases and the J gene lost 4 bases, with 18 bases spanning the gap. The CDR3, as DNA: TGCGCCAGCAGCCCCGGGGGTTCCCTTTTTTACGAGCAGTACTTC. Translation gives CASSPGGSLFYEQYF.

This chain connects TRBV7-2 to TRBJ2-2; D ambiguous. Germline V CDR1 and CDR2: SGHTA, FQGNSA. V was cut by 5 bases and J by 2 bases, with 12 bases left in between. The CDR3 contains 15 residues. In nucleotides, the CDR3 is TGTGCCAGCAGCGATCGCAGGCCAAACACCGGGGAGCTGTTTTTT. This codes for CASSDRRPNTGELFF.

The gene calls are TRBV13 and TRBJ2-5, with 14 positions matching TRBD2. The V gene end was trimmed by 5 bases and the J gene end by 10 bases; junction bases not matched to a gene: 9. Germline V gene lookup returns CDR1 PRHDT and CDR2 FYEKMQ (reference sequence). The CDR3 length is 15 residues. CDR3 sequence (DNA): TGTGCCAGCAGCCCGGAGGGACTAGCGGGAGAAGACCAGTACTTC. Amino acid sequence: CASSPEGLAGEDQYF.

The V and J genes are TRBV19 and TRBJ2-3, with 8 bases that match TRBD1. This CDR3 has 16 residues. Unmatched junction bases numbered 13, after V lost 9 bases and J lost 2 bases. Germline CDR1 is LNHDA and CDR2 is SQIVND (reference sequence). The CDR3 protein is CASSLIGTGHTDTQYF. The DNA of the CDR3 is TGTGCCAGCAGTCTTATCGGGACAGGACACACAGATACGCAGTATTTT.

The chain couples TRBV12-5 to TRBJ2-3, with TRBD1 identical over 9 bases. Germline V gene lookup returns CDR1 LGHNT and CDR2 FRNRAP. Trimming at V came to 10 bases and at J to 4 bases, leaving 12 bases not matched to a gene. The CDR3 spans 15 residues. The CDR3 nucleotides read TGTGCTAACGAACAGGGGGCAATGATATCAGATACGCAGTATTTT. Protein sequence: CANEQGAMISDTQYF.

There are a few counts of this clone. The V and J genes are TRBV25-1 and TRBJ2-5, with D perhaps matching TRBD1 (6 bases). Trimming removed 4 bases from V and 5 bases from J, with 14 bases in between. Germline V gene data show CDR1 as MGHDK and CDR2 as SYGVNS. CDR3 length: 14 amino acids. The DNA for the CDR3 is TGTGCCAGCAGTGCCCCAGGGGTGGGGGAGACCCAGTACTTC. Translated, it gives CASSAPGVGETQYF.

V is TRBV5-6 and J is TRBJ2-2; 8 bases align to TRBD2. Germline V lookup: CDR1 SGHDT, CDR2 YYEEEE. With V trimmed by 1 base and J by 3 bases, 11 bases remained unmatched. The CDR3 runs to 18 residues. Here the CDR3 DNA reads TGTGCCAGCAGCTTGAAGCCTGGACTAGCCCTCGACACCGGGGAGCTGTTTTTT. It translates to CASSLKPGLALDTGELFF.

The chain is built from TRBV12-3 or TRBV12-4 and TRBJ2-2; 7 nucleotides agree with TRBD1. The CDR3 has 13 amino acids. V lost 6 bases and J lost 7; bases outside the gene matches: 5. CDR3 coding DNA: TGTGCCAGCAGCAGACAGGGAATCGGGGAGCTGTTTTTT. Its protein product is CASSRQGIGELFF.

This chain connects TRBV6-1 to TRBJ2-7, with TRBD2 identical over 10 bases. In germline, CDR1 is MNHNS, CDR2 SASEGT. The CDR3 has 15 residues. Trimming cost V 3 bases and J 2 bases; bases outside gene matches: 4. CDR3 nucleotide sequence: TGTGCCAGCAGTGAGACTAGCGGGCCCCCCTACGAGCAGTACTTC. It codes for CASSETSGPPYEQYF.

The chain has TRBV6-5 and TRBJ1-2; D may be TRBD1 (5 bases). Germline V gives CDR1 MNHEY, CDR2 SVGAGI. Trimming pared 7 bases from V and 4 bases from J, leaving 19 bases between. This CDR3 spans 15 amino acids. Here the CDR3 DNA reads TGTGCCAGCATGGCGACTGGGGGACTTTTCTATGGCTACACCTTC. Residues: CASMATGGLFYGYTF.

The CDR3: CASSEWRGWNQPQHF. In DNA, the CDR3 is TGTGCCAGCAGTGAATGGCGGGGGTGGAATCAGCCCCAGCATTTT. This chain connects TRBV2 to TRBJ1-5, with D possibly being TRBD1 (5 bases). Trimming removed 2 bases from V and 4 bases from J, with 12 bases in between. The germline V gene encodes CDR1 SNHLY and CDR2 FYNNEI. The CDR3 extends over 15 amino acids. The variable domain in full, with the rest retrieved from reference TRBV2 and TRBJ1-5, is EPEVTQTPSHQVTQMGQEVILRCVPISNHLYFYWYRQILGQKVEFLVSFYNNEISEKSEIFDDQFSVERPDGSNFTLKIRSTKLEDSAMYFCASSEWRGWNQPQHFGDGTRLSIL.

The chain couples TRBV6-5 to TRBJ1-1; a weak D match, TRBD1 (5 bases). Trimming removed 5 bases from V and 10 bases from J, with 20 bases in between. Germline CDR1 is MNHEY and CDR2 is SVGAGI. This CDR3 region has 14 residues. CDR3: CASSPFNAGILAFF. DNA for the CDR3: TGTGCCAGCAGTCCCTTCAATGCAGGGATATTAGCTTTCTTT.

The table lists this clone with a few counts. The V and J genes are TRBV7-9 and TRBJ1-3; 7 bases fit TRBD1. The junction had 7 bases not matched to a gene; V was cut back by 5 bases and J by 0 bases. Germline values: CDR1 SEHNR, CDR2 FQNEAQ (reference sequence). The CDR3 loop spans 16 amino acids. The CDR3 DNA is TGTGCCAGCAGCACGGGACAGTCAAACTCTGGAAACACCATATATTTT. Protein sequence: CASSTGQSNSGNTIYF.

The CDR3 DNA follows: TGCGCCAGCAGCTTGGGGGGGCCCCCCGATACGCAGTATTTT. Amino acids: CASSLGGPPDTQYF. This chain joins TRBV5-1 and TRBJ2-3; maybe TRBD1 (6 bases). This CDR3 spans 14 amino acids. Per the germline V gene, CDR1 is SGHRS and CDR2 is YFSETQ. Trimming took off 0 bases at V and 6 bases at J, with 11 bases between the two ends. The full variable domain, in which reference TRBV5-1 and TRBJ2-3 provide the parts outside the CDR3, is KAGVTQTPRYLIKTRGQQVTLSCSPISGHRSVSWYQQTPGQGLQFLFEYFSETQRNKGNFPGRFSGRQFSNSRSEMNVSTLELGDSALYLCASSLGGPPDTQYFGPGTRLTVL.

This clone was counted between two and nine times. The rearrangement links TRBV27 to TRBJ1-5, with D tentatively TRBD1 (6 bases). The V end lost 4 bases, the J end lost 5 bases, and 9 bases lay between the germline ends. The germline V gene encodes CDR1 MNHEY and CDR2 SMNVEV (reference sequence). The CDR3 loop spans 13 amino acids. For the CDR3, the DNA is TGTGCCAGCAGTTGGGGGCCCCATCAGCCCCAGCATTTT. Amino acid sequence: CASSWGPHQPQHF.

The V call is TRBV6-4, the J call TRBJ1-3; 7 nucleotides align to TRBD1. CDR1 and CDR2 (germline): MRHNA, SNTAGT. V was clipped by 4 bases and J by 0 bases; unmatched bases: 6. The CDR3 spans 16 residues. CDR3 protein: CASSGWDSSSGNTIYF. In DNA, the CDR3 is TGTGCCAGCAGTGGCTGGGACAGCAGCTCTGGAAACACCATATATTTT.

This chain joins TRBV13 and TRBJ1-2, with TRBD1 matching over 7 bases. CDR1 and CDR2 (germline): PRHDT, FYEKMQ (reference sequence). V shed 4 bases, J shed 2 bases, and the junction held 7 bases outside the gene matches. The CDR3 is made up of 15 amino acids. CDR3 bases: TGTGCCAGCAGCTCCTCGGGACAGCCGAACTATGGCTACACCTTC. Translated: CASSSSGQPNYGYTF.